This entry features one T cell receptor (beta chain) sequence. Its antigen is still unknown. TCRdb's copy holds only in-frame clones and misses some; the assay was immunoSEQ multiplex PCR. The data contain some 140,000 clones, roughly 86% of them singletons. This specimen comes from a study of T cell responses to AZD1222 COVID-19 vaccine. Findings and caveats of the study: Clonal diversity may have been underestimated in mostly white British donors. Repertoires were obtained solely post-peak T cell response.

This CDR3 spans 16 amino acids. In germline, CDR1 is SGHDT, CDR2 YYEEEE. Between the trimmed V and J ends, which lost 2 bases and 3 bases, there was a span of 12 bases. Sequences were derived from peripheral blood, sampled 28 days after the second AZD1222 dose. This TCR was recovered from an adult who received the AZD1222 COVID-19 vaccine. V is TRBV5-6 and J is TRBJ1-6; maybe TRBD1 (5 bases). The CDR3 region is CASSFQVGGYNSPLHF. CDR3 bases: TGTGCCAGCAGCTTCCAGGTGGGGGGCTATAATTCACCCCTCCACTTT.